The 31 T cell receptor beta chains given below trace back to one sample, sequenced in a study of cytomegalovirus exposure and HLA in healthy donors. PCR was performed using 60 Vbeta and 13 Jbeta primers. Clones were read by immunoSEQ multiplex PCR, and TCRdb kept only the in-frame ones, dropping some. The sample contains roughly 140,000 clones, 73% of which appear only once. The specimen was PBMCs. These receptors were obtained from a human donor in good health.

V gene TRBV6-5 combines with J gene TRBJ1-2; possible D gene TRBD1, 5 bases. Trimming removed 5 bases from V and 4 bases from J, with 14 bases in between. Looked up from germline, CDR1 is MNHEY and CDR2 is SVGAGI. The CDR3 length is 14 residues. In DNA, the CDR3 is TGTGCCAGCAGTGAATTGGGGGGAGGCTATGGCTACACCTTC. It specifies CASSELGGGYGYTF.

The V gene is TRBV7-9, the J gene TRBJ2-7, with D perhaps matching TRBD1 (7 bases). CDR1 is SEHNR and CDR2 is FQNEAQ in the germline V gene (reference sequence). V lost 4 bases and J lost 3, with 16 bases in between. The CDR3 extends over 15 amino acids. CDR3 region: CASSSPAGQFYEQYF. The CDR3 nucleotides read TGTGCCAGCAGCTCCCCGGCGGGACAGTTCTACGAGCAGTACTTC.

The chain has TRBV15 and TRBJ2-5; unclear D gene. Germline loops: CDR1 LNHNV, CDR2 YYDKDF (reference sequence). V was cut by 1 base and J by 5 bases, with 5 bases left in between. The CDR3 totals 12 residues. CDR3 coding DNA: TGTGCCACCAGCAGAGTAGATGAGACCCAGTACTTC. Translated: CATSRVDETQYF.

As for this clone: At one end the junction does not follow the germline gene, possibly because of a read error. CDR3 protein: CASSEDRAGGETQYF. The CDR3 bases are TGTGCCAGCAGTGAAGACAGGGCAGGAGGAGAGACCCAGTACTTC. This sequence joins TRBV10-1 and TRBJ2-5, with 7 positions matching TRBD1. The germline CDR1 and CDR2 sequences are WNHNN and SYGVQD (reference sequence). This CDR3 spans 15 amino acids.

The chain combines TRBV10-3 with TRBJ2-1, with 9 bases matching TRBD2. Per the germline V gene, CDR1 is ENHRY and CDR2 is SYGVKD. V lost 6 bases, J lost 1 base, and 10 bases stayed unmatched. The CDR3 contains 17 residues. In DNA form, the CDR3 reads TGTGCCATCAGGGAGGTAGCGGGAGCCCTGTCCTACAATGAGCAGTTCTTC. Protein product: CAIREVAGALSYNEQFF.

With regard to this clone: This sample includes further DNA sequences coding for the same CDR3. The rearrangement uses TRBV9 and TRBJ2-3; 9 nucleotides line up with TRBD2. V lost 4 bases, J lost 0 bases, and 6 bases stayed unmatched. Germline CDR1 is SGDLS and CDR2 is YYNGEE. The CDR3 runs to 16 residues. Written as DNA, the CDR3 is TGTGCCAGCAGCCCGAGAGCGGGGGGAAGCACAGATACGCAGTATTTT. This gives the protein CASSPRAGGSTDTQYF.

The J gene is TRBJ2-3, the V gene TRBV7-9, with D possibly matching TRBD2 (5 bases). The CDR3 sequence is 18 residues long. The V gene's germline CDR1 is SEHNR and CDR2 FQNEAQ (reference sequence). V was cut by 5 bases and J by 3 bases, with 24 bases left in between. CDR3 amino acids: CASSQTGLDGPVTDTQYF. CDR3 in DNA: TGTGCCAGCAGCCAAACCGGACTCGACGGCCCAGTGACAGATACGCAGTATTTT.

The chain links TRBV5-1 to TRBJ2-5; TRBD1 matches 8 bases. The V and J ends lost 1 base and 5 bases, in that order; junction bases with no gene match: 13. This CDR3 is built from 17 residues. Germline V gene sequence: CDR1 SGHRS, CDR2 YFSETQ. For the CDR3, the DNA is TGCGCCAGCAGCTTGAAGGCCCCGACAGGGGTGTCGGAGACCCAGTACTTC. Translated: CASSLKAPTGVSETQYF.

Regarding this clone: Distinct nucleotide sequences in the sample also encode this CDR3. The genes are TRBV5-6 and TRBJ2-7; 12 bases are a match to TRBD1. The germline CDR1 and CDR2 sequences are SGHDT and YYEEEE. V gave up 0 bases and J gave up 4 bases; unmatched junction bases: 5. This CDR3 has 16 residues. The CDR3 reads CASSLAGTGGLYEQYF. The CDR3 DNA follows: TGTGCCAGCAGCTTGGCGGGGACAGGGGGCTTGTACGAGCAGTACTTC.

This sequence joins TRBV11-3 and TRBJ2-1; TRBD2 aligns across 9 bases. CDR1 and CDR2 (germline): SGHNT, YENEEA. Losses at the gene ends were 2 bases for V and 5 bases for J; bases not matched to a gene: 4. The CDR3 runs to 15 residues. CDR3 region: CASSLRVAGDNEQFF. CDR3 coding DNA: TGTGCCAGCAGCTTAAGGGTAGCGGGGGACAATGAGCAGTTCTTC.

In its sample, this clone was seen a few times. V usage is TRBV5-1 and J usage is TRBJ1-1, with TRBD1 identical over 7 bases. There are 14 residues in the CDR3. The germline gives CDR1 SGHRS, CDR2 YFSETQ. The V gene end was trimmed by 5 bases and the J gene end by 1 base; junction bases not matched to a gene: 5. CDR3 DNA sequence: TGCGCCAGCAGTCCCGGGACAGAGAACACTGAAGCTTTCTTT. Its translation is CASSPGTENTEAFF.

This clone came up a few times. The chain is built from TRBV10-1 and TRBJ2-3, with 9 bases aligning to TRBD2. Germline CDR1 and CDR2: WNHNN and SYGVQD (reference sequence). CDR3 length: 14 amino acids. The V gene end was trimmed by 3 bases and the J gene end by 5 bases; junction bases not matched to a gene: 3. CDR3 nucleotides: TGCGCCAGCAGTGATAGCGGGGGAGTAGATACGCAGTATTTT. Protein: CASSDSGGVDTQYF.

CDR3 in amino acids: CASSKGLAGVYTDTQYF. In nucleotides, the CDR3 is TGTGCCAGCAGCAAGGGACTAGCGGGGGTGTACACAGATACGCAGTATTTT. The rearrangement joins TRBV14 to TRBJ2-3, with 14 bases aligning to TRBD2. The J segment lost 2 bases and the V segment lost 5 bases, leaving 6 bases of the junction unmatched. Germline CDR1 and CDR2: SGHDN and FVKESK. CDR3 length equals 17 residues.

The chain employs TRBV7-8 and TRBJ1-2; no firm D call. The germline CDR1 and CDR2 sequences are SGHVS and FQNEAQ. The V end was cut by 1 base, the J end by 7 bases, with 19 bases between. The CDR3 has 16 residues. CDR3 nucleotide sequence: TGTGCCAGCAGCTTAGGGGAGGCAGGCAAGATTGGTGGCTACACCTTC. It translates to CASSLGEAGKIGGYTF.

This clone was picked up one time. This chain joins TRBV4-2 and TRBJ1-2; TRBD1 is a possible D gene (6 bases). Trimming stripped 3 bases from V and 2 bases from J, with 10 bases between. CDR3 size: 14 residues. CDR1 is LGHNA and CDR2 is YNFKEQ in the germline V gene. This CDR3 is CASSHPDRNYGYTF. The CDR3 DNA sequence: TGTGCCAGCAGCCACCCCGACAGGAACTATGGCTACACCTTC.

The chain combines TRBV10-3 with TRBJ1-6; D is possibly TRBD1 (5 bases). Germline loops: CDR1 ENHRY, CDR2 SYGVKD. The CDR3 sequence is 15 residues long. V dropped 4 bases and J dropped 10 bases, with 17 bases sitting between them. The DNA of the CDR3 is TGTGCCATCAGTGCTCGCCAGGAAACAGGATCACCCCTCCACTTT. This codes for CAISARQETGSPLHF.

The CDR3 is CASSLSPEAQYF. In DNA, the CDR3 is TGTGCCAGCAGCCTCTCGCCTGAGGCGCAGTATTTT. The chain is built from TRBV6-6 and TRBJ2-3; the D is unclear. The V and J ends lost 6 bases and 10 bases respectively, with 14 bases between them. Germline V gives CDR1 MNHNY, CDR2 SVGAGI (reference sequence). The CDR3 covers 12 residues.

The chain recombines TRBV10-3 with TRBJ1-4; 7 bases map to TRBD1. CDR3 length: 15 residues. CDR1 is ENHRY, CDR2 SYGVKD, per germline. V dropped 10 bases and J dropped 4; count of bases not matched to a gene: 12. CDR3 DNA: TGTGCCACCCATGCTGGGCAGGGGGGTAATGAAAAACTGTTTTTT. It codes for CATHAGQGGNEKLFF.

This clone turned up a few times. The chain is built from TRBV11-2 and TRBJ2-7; D remains unclear. This CDR3 is built from 14 residues. The ends were cut back, 3 bases at V and 0 bases at J, with 9 bases in the middle. The germline gives CDR1 SGHAT, CDR2 FQNNGV. The CDR3 bases are TGTGCCAGCAGCTTCAGGCCAAGCTCCTACGAGCAGTACTTC. As protein: CASSFRPSSYEQYF.

The genes are TRBV5-1 and TRBJ2-7; D not certain. This CDR3 contains 13 residues. Trimming removed 0 bases at V and 7 bases at J, with 11 bases between. CDR1 is SGHRS, CDR2 YFSETQ, per germline. CDR3 loop: CASSLASRREQYF. In DNA, the CDR3 is TGCGCCAGCAGCTTGGCCTCTAGGAGAGAGCAGTACTTC.

The rearrangement links TRBV30 to TRBJ1-2; 10 positions match TRBD1. The CDR3 has 15 residues. CDR1 GTSNPN and CDR2 SVGIG come from the germline V gene (reference sequence). V shed 6 bases, J shed 4 bases, and the junction held 11 bases outside the gene matches. CDR3 in amino acids: CACNDRGPLIYGYTF. As DNA, the CDR3 is TGTGCCTGCAACGACAGGGGGCCTCTAATCTATGGCTACACCTTC.

The CDR3 DNA follows: TGTGCCAGCAGCGAGGACTTCTCCTATAATTCACCCCTCCACTTT. Translated, it gives CASSEDFSYNSPLHF. The chain joins TRBV7-3 to TRBJ1-6; D remains ambiguous. The CDR3 is 15 residues long. Trimming pared 5 bases from V and 0 bases from J, leaving 8 bases between. Germline values: CDR1 SGHTA, CDR2 FQGTGA. Complete variable domain (other parts from reference TRBV7-3 and TRBJ1-6): GAGVSQTPSNKVTEKGKYVELRCDPISGHTALYWYRQSLGQGPEFLIYFQGTGAADDSGLPNDRFFAVRPEGSVSTLKIQRTERGDSAVYLCASSEDFSYNSPLHFGNGTRLTVT.

The V and J genes are TRBV5-1 and TRBJ2-1, with 7 bases lining up with TRBD1. Germline V gene data show CDR1 as SGHRS and CDR2 as YFSETQ. J was trimmed by 6 bases and V by 1 base; bases with no gene match: 7. The CDR3 runs to 15 residues. CDR3 residues: CASSLRQGSSNEQFF. Written as DNA, the CDR3 is TGCGCCAGCAGCTTGCGACAGGGTAGCAGCAATGAGCAGTTCTTC.

The rearrangement uses TRBV2 and TRBJ1-3; 7 bases match TRBD1. With V trimmed by 6 bases and J by 8 bases, 10 bases remained unmatched. The CDR3 covers 14 residues. Germline V gene sequence: CDR1 SNHLY, CDR2 FYNNEI. This CDR3 reads CASRGETGSYTIYF. The CDR3 DNA reads as TGTGCCAGCAGGGGGGAGACAGGGAGTTACACCATATATTTT.

The sample holds one count of this clone. This rearrangement joins TRBV30 to TRBJ1-6; D unclear. The CDR3 has 13 residues. V shed 3 bases and J shed 6 bases, with 9 bases lying between them. Germline values: CDR1 GTSNPN, CDR2 SVGIG (reference sequence). CDR3 loop: CAWRHRTNSPLHF. DNA of the CDR3: TGTGCCTGGAGACACAGAACTAATTCACCCCTCCACTTT.

The V and J genes are TRBV19 and TRBJ1-5, with a tentative D call TRBD1 (5 bases). Germline CDR1 reads LNHDA; CDR2 reads SQIVND (reference sequence). V was clipped by 5 bases and J by 4 bases, with 9 bases between them. This CDR3 has 13 amino acids. CDR3 region: CASSEQVNQPQHF. Written as DNA, the CDR3 is TGTGCCAGTAGTGAACAGGTAAATCAGCCCCAGCATTTT. The complete variable domain, with remaining parts taken from reference TRBV19 and TRBJ1-5, reads DGGITQSPKYLFRKEGQNVTLSCEQNLNHDAMYWYRQDPGQGLRLIYYSQIVNDFQKGDIAEGYSVSREKKESFPLTVTSAQKNPTAFYLCASSEQVNQPQHFGDGTRLSIL.

In DNA form, the CDR3 reads TGCGCCAGCAGCTTGCCGAAACCCGGGACAGGGGGCCATGAGCAGTTCTTC. It codes for CASSLPKPGTGGHEQFF. This sequence joins TRBV5-1 and TRBJ2-1; 12 bases align to TRBD1. This CDR3 spans 17 amino acids. V was clipped by 1 base and J by 8 bases; unmatched bases: 10. Germline lookup yields CDR1 SGHRS and CDR2 YFSETQ.

The chain recombines TRBV10-3 with TRBJ2-5; a possible D gene is TRBD1 (6 bases). CDR3 length: 16 amino acids. Germline V gene data show CDR1 as ENHRY and CDR2 as SYGVKD. V lost 0 bases and J lost 2, with 13 bases in between. CDR3 in amino acids: CAISESIGQSQETQYF. DNA of the CDR3: TGTGCCATCAGTGAGTCGATTGGACAGTCACAAGAGACCCAGTACTTC.

This CDR3 reads CASSDRSREFNYGYTF. For the CDR3, the DNA is TGTGCCAGCAGTGATCGGAGCAGGGAATTTAACTATGGCTACACCTTC. The rearrangement joins TRBV2 to TRBJ1-2; tentative D call: TRBD1 (5 bases). The germline V gene has CDR1 SNHLY and CDR2 FYNNEI. This CDR3 is built from 16 residues. The germline V and J ends were trimmed by 3 bases and 1 base, with 15 bases remaining between them.

Details on this clone: Without the conserved terminal phenylalanine or tryptophan, this CDR3 likely stems from a read error. This sequence joins TRBV27 and TRBJ1-1, with 7 bases fitting TRBD1. V lost 2 bases, J lost 6 bases, and 3 bases stayed unmatched. The CDR3 contains 13 residues. Germline V gives CDR1 MNHEY, CDR2 SMNVEV (reference sequence). This chain's CDR3 is CASSLDRESEAFS. The DNA for the CDR3 is TGTGCCAGCAGTTTAGACAGGGAGTCTGAAGCTTTCTCT.

This clone has more than one count but fewer than ten. The chain links TRBV7-9 to TRBJ2-7, with D unresolved. V was cut by 5 bases and J by 0 bases, with 11 bases left in between. This CDR3 is 14 amino acids long. Looked up from germline, CDR1 is SEHNR and CDR2 is FQNEAQ (reference sequence). The CDR3 region is CASSPYTDSYEQYF. CDR3 sequence (DNA): TGTGCCAGCAGCCCTTACACAGACTCCTACGAGCAGTACTTC.